This record concerns one T cell receptor (beta chain) sequence. No cognate antigen has been identified for it. No base qualities exist here, and no much larger clone lies one base off it. After PBMCs were isolated by density centrifugation and stained for CD3, CD4 and CD8, a FACSAria was used to sort CD4+ and CD8+ T cells. Scalp biopsies and blood samples were obtained from unaffected controls. V sheds 1 base and J sheds 4 bases, leaving 11 bases between their ends. The CDR1 and CDR2 encoded by the germline V gene are SGHTA and FQGNSA. Spanning cysteine to phenylalanine, the CDR3 consists of 16 amino acids. Of the read, only the CDR3 DNA is kept; its 48 bases are in frame from base 1. The library was built by means of the immunoSEQ multiplex PCR assay. For TCR sequencing, RNA was extracted from every sample and reverse transcribed into cDNA to serve as template. First-strand cDNA was synthesized with SuperScript III using a 2:1 mix of oligo-dT and random hexamers. A synthetic immune receptor repertoire was used to gauge amplification bias, and whatever bias remained was removed computationally. From the authors' description of their analysis: Raw reads were preprocessed for error removal, and CDR3 was defined according to IMGT conventions as running from the conserved cysteine to phenylalanine. Clonality was computed by normalizing Shannon entropy by log2 of the number of productive unique TCRs and subtracting the result from 1. CD4 or CD8 identity of scalp clones was inferred by cross-referencing scalp TCRbeta sequences with sorted blood CD4 and CD8 repertoires. As stored in TCRdb, this immuneACCESS dataset retains in-frame rearrangements with V and J assigned. A fraction of the clones does not appear; measured against another copy, unresolved V genes explain less than half of the discrepancy, and the remainder lacks a known reason. The DNA gave D and trimming, while V, J and clone size come from that table. Within this sample are 93,000 or so clones, with about 60% of them counted one time only. Clones ranked in the top ten supply about 8.8% of the sample.

This sample stems from a study of CD8+ T cells in alopecia areata (dated by TCRdb to 2017 to 2018). Turning to the overall study: High-throughput TCRbeta sequencing was used to examine T cell clonal expansion in alopecia areata in both the C3H/HeJ mouse model and human patients. immunoSEQ multiplex PCR using 35 Vbeta forward primers and 13 Jbeta reverse primers was used to amplify TCRbeta CDR3 regions. Human TCRbeta sequencing covered scalp tissue and sorted CD4+ and CD8+ peripheral blood T cells from patchy and totalis/universalis alopecia areata patients and healthy controls. Scalp clonality was compared across normal scalp (n=4), patchy alopecia areata scalp (n=8), and alopecia totalis/universalis scalp (n=8). RNA was extracted with the PAXgene miRNA kit for fixed scalp, the miRNeasy kit for PBMCs, and the RNeasy kit for mouse skin. General conclusions and limits of the study: Scalp TCR repertoire analysis is complicated because resident alphabeta T cells in normal human skin are also sequenced, whereas mouse skin is dominated by gammadelta T cells. Lesional scalp, especially in alopecia totalis/universalis, showed higher clonality and more expanded CD8+ clones than normal scalp, suggesting antigenic drive. TCR sequences shared between patients were less clear than in mice, possibly partly because of HLA diversity in the patient population.

This sequence originates from a human donor in good health. Here the chain combines TRBV7-2 and TRBJ1-6, with the D gene call left open. Sequencing used CD4+ T cells sorted from blood. The nucleotide sequence is TGTGCCAGCAGCTTAGTTGCAAGTCTTTATAATTCACCCCTCCACTTT. This yields the protein CASSLVASLYNSPLHF.